This T cell receptor (beta chain) was sequenced in a study of T cells after yellow fever vaccination. This clonotype occurred a few times. The target antigen is unknown. The study, taken as a whole, reports: Weaker overall, the secondary response nonetheless peaked faster (day 5 versus 15).

The CDR3 sequence is 15 residues long. The V gene's germline CDR1 is SGDLS and CDR2 YYNGEE. After removal of 3 bases from V and 9 bases from J, the junction contained 5 bases not matched to a gene. TCRdb re-called the 5' RACE reads through MiXCR, storing one row per CDR3 protein. The sample lists 250,000 to 350,000 distinct CDR3 sequences, around 8.6% occurring once. The clonotype originates from a man younger than 30 who received the YFV17D yellow fever vaccine. The sample was CD4+ T cells sorted from PBMCs, taken 5 days after the yellow fever booster vaccination. The V call is TRBV9, the J call TRBJ2-1; 14 positions match TRBD2. DNA for the CDR3: TGTGCCAGCAGCGCCGGACTAGCGGGGGGAGTTGAGCAGTTCTTC. Its translation: CASSAGLAGGVEQFF.